These 7 T cell receptor beta chains originate from one sample sequenced in a study of T cell responses to AZD1222 COVID-19 vaccine. This table comes from immunoSEQ multiplex PCR, and its TCRdb copy is limited to in-frame clones, with some not included. The repertoire consists of 95,000 to 150,000 clones, with about 91% occurring once and the leading ten covering 1.7%. This specimen consisted of peripheral blood, obtained on day 0 of AZD1222 vaccination. These receptors were obtained from an adult in good health.

The V gene is TRBV6-5, the J gene TRBJ1-3; no reliable D call. The V gene's germline CDR1 is MNHEY and CDR2 SVGAGI. Trimming took 2 bases from V and 0 from J, leaving 8 bases between them. This CDR3 region has 15 residues. The CDR3 spells CASSYPRGSGNTIYF. CDR3 nucleotides: TGTGCCAGCAGTTACCCTCGGGGCTCTGGAAACACCATATATTTT.

This chain uses TRBV7-8 with TRBJ1-2; D not certain. Germline V gene sequence: CDR1 SGHVS, CDR2 FQNEAQ. CDR3 length: 14 residues. V lost 4 bases and J 2 bases, leaving 11 bases between the germline ends. In nucleotides, the CDR3 is TGTGCCAGCAGCTCGTGGACGGGGAACTATGGCTACACCTTC. This translates into CASSSWTGNYGYTF.

This chain joins TRBV6-4 and TRBJ2-3, with D possibly being TRBD1 (5 bases). There are 14 residues in the CDR3. Deletions cut 4 bases from V and 4 bases from J, with 12 bases between. The V gene's germline CDR1 is MRHNA and CDR2 SNTAGT. The CDR3 nucleotides read TGTGCCAGCAGTGTGACAGTCATGTCAGATACGCAGTATTTT. Its translation is CASSVTVMSDTQYF.

The rearrangement links TRBV29-1 to TRBJ1-5; no clear D. Looked up from germline, CDR1 is SQVTM and CDR2 is ANQGSEA. There are 13 residues in the CDR3. Trimming shortened V by 4 bases and J by 0 bases, and 7 bases separated the two germline ends. CDR3 nucleotides: TGCAGCGTTGTACAGAATAGCAATCAGCCCCAGCATTTT. Translation gives CSVVQNSNQPQHF.

The rearrangement uses TRBV6-1 and TRBJ2-1, with TRBD2 matching 8 bases. The junction had 18 bases not matched to a gene; V was cut back by 1 base and J by 7 bases. There are 19 residues in the CDR3. Per the germline V gene, CDR1 is MNHNS and CDR2 is SASEGT. As DNA, the CDR3 is TGTGCCAGCAGTGAAGGGGGCGAGACTAGCGCCTCCGGGTTAAATGAGCAGTTCTTC. Protein sequence: CASSEGGETSASGLNEQFF.

The chain is built from TRBV9 and TRBJ2-2, with a tentative D call TRBD1 (6 bases). Germline V CDR1 and CDR2: SGDLS, YYNGEE. The CDR3 contains 18 residues. The V and J ends lost 4 bases and 7 bases respectively, with 26 bases between them. CDR3 residues: CASSPQLIARGVVGELFF. The CDR3, as DNA: TGTGCCAGCAGCCCCCAGCTAATTGCCAGGGGCGTCGTCGGGGAGCTGTTTTTT.

The chain carries TRBV11-3 and TRBJ2-5, with 9 positions matching TRBD1. Per germline, CDR1 SGHNT and CDR2 YENEEA. This CDR3 is 16 amino acids long. V lost 1 base, J lost 2 bases, and 5 bases stayed unmatched. The CDR3 here is CASSLGDRVGQETQYF. CDR3 nucleotide sequence: TGTGCCAGCAGCTTAGGGGACAGGGTGGGGCAAGAGACCCAGTACTTC. Looking up the rest from reference TRBV11-3 and TRBJ2-5 gives the full variable domain: EAGVVQSPRYKIIEKKQPVAFWCNPISGHNTLYWYLQNLGQGPELLIRYENEEAVDDSQLPKDRFSAERLKGVDSTLKIQPAELGDSAVYLCASSLGDRVGQETQYFGPGTRLLVL.